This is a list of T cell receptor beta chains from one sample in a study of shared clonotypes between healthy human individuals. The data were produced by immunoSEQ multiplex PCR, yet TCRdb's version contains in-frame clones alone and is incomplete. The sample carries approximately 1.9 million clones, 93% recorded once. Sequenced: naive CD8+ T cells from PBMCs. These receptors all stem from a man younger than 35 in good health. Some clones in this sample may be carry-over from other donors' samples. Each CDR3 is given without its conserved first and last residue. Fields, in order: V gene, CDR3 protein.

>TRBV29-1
SVAGLRAEHRGAV
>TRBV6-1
ASSAQVEGYEQY
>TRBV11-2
ASSLGVGRDANYGYT
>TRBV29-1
SVPGQGAWGPYNEQF
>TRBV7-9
ASSPGTLSWY
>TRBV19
ASSLRTGAPNTGELF
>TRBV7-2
ASSLQVVSGRAKYEQY
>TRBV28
ASSFGGSDTGELF
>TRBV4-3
ASSPRGTFDSYEQY
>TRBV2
ASNPWSAGEEETQY
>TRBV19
ASSSGQGNEQF
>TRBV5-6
ASSWTGGYEQY
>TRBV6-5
ASSTASGAYNEQF
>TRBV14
ASSRPGTGKT
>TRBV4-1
ASTERGGDQPQH
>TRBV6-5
ASMVNGSPYNEQF
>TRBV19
ASSIPPGGRGTGELF
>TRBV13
ASSSRLADPGQHSYEQY
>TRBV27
ASKSTGIRYGYT
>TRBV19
ASSDRSRDYGYT
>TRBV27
ASSLRDSNYGYT
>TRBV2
ASSEGRLGDTIY
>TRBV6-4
ASSESSGYNEQF
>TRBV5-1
ASSLALGLAGEKDNEQF
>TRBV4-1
ASSQGTGGLWGNTIY
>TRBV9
ASSVSGSHRETQY